The 24 T cell receptor beta chains below come from one sample, sequenced in a study of blood T cell repertoires in COVID-19. Data came from immunoSEQ multiplex PCR; TCRdb stores just in-frame clones and leaves some out. Of 95,000 to 110,000 clones in the sample, about 80% were seen once. Material for sequencing was peripheral blood. These receptor sequences come from a woman aged 80 or over with active or convalescent COVID-19.

This chain connects TRBV7-2 to TRBJ2-7, with 13 bases fitting TRBD2. This CDR3 region has 15 residues. CDR1 is SGHTA and CDR2 is FQGNSA in the germline V gene. With 5 bases clipped from V and 3 bases from J, the junction kept 4 bases outside the gene matches. CDR3 bases: TGTGCCAGCAGCCCCTGGACTAGCGGGAGCTACGAGCAGTACTTC. Translated: CASSPWTSGSYEQYF. Together with reference TRBV7-2 and TRBJ2-7, the CDR3 gives the full variable domain: GAGVSQSPSNKVTEKGKDVELRCDPISGHTALYWYRQSLGQGLEFLIYFQGNSAPDKSGLPSDRFSAERTGGSVSTLTIQRTQQEDSAVYLCASSPWTSGSYEQYFGPGTRLTVT.

This clone was recorded only once. This rearrangement joins TRBV4-3 to TRBJ1-5, with D maybe TRBD1 (6 bases). CDR3 length: 16 residues. V dropped 1 base and J dropped 7 bases, with 17 bases sitting between them. Germline assignment: CDR1 LGHNA and CDR2 YSLEER. The chain's CDR3 is CASSQVGRTEKQPQHF. In DNA form, the CDR3 reads TGCGCCAGCAGCCAAGTAGGAAGGACAGAGAAACAGCCCCAGCATTTT.

The chain is built from TRBV18 and TRBJ2-7, with a weak D call TRBD2 (5 bases). The CDR3 runs to 13 residues. Looked up from germline, CDR1 is KGHSH and CDR2 is LQKENI. Deletions cut 5 bases from V and 3 bases from J, with 11 bases between. The CDR3 spells CASSWRNNYEQYF. The CDR3 nucleotides read TGTGCCAGCTCATGGAGGAATAACTACGAGCAGTACTTC. The variable domain in full, with the rest retrieved from reference TRBV18 and TRBJ2-7, is NAGVMQNPRHLVRRRGQEARLRCSPMKGHSHVYWYRQLPEEGLKFMVYLQKENIIDESGMPKERFSAEFPKEGPSILRIQQVVRGDSAAYFCASSWRNNYEQYFGPGTRLTVT.

This chain uses TRBV9 with TRBJ1-4; 7 nucleotides align to TRBD1. Germline V gives CDR1 SGDLS, CDR2 YYNGEE. The ends lost 3 bases at V and 3 bases at J; junction bases unmatched: 8. The CDR3 runs to 16 residues. The CDR3 nucleotides read TGTGCCAGCAGCGCCCAACCCGGACAGGCTAATGAAAAACTGTTTTTT. Its protein product is CASSAQPGQANEKLFF.

This sequence joins TRBV19 and TRBJ1-6; D may be TRBD1 (5 bases). Germline V lookup: CDR1 LNHDA, CDR2 SQIVND (reference sequence). This CDR3 has 14 residues. Trimming shortened V by 1 base and J by 6 bases, and 7 bases separated the two germline ends. The CDR3 DNA reads TGTGCCAGTAGTATAGTGGGGGGTAATTCACCCCTCCACTTT. This sequence encodes CASSIVGGNSPLHF.

The CDR3 reads CASSFFRGGSSGSPLHF. As DNA, the CDR3 is TGTGCCAGCAGTTTTTTCAGGGGTGGATCAAGTGGTTCACCCCTCCACTTT. J is TRBJ1-6 and V is TRBV28; maybe TRBD1 (6 bases). Germline V gene data show CDR1 as MDHEN and CDR2 as SYDVKM. CDR3 length: 17 amino acids. Trimming stripped 3 bases from V and 9 bases from J, with 21 bases between.

The chain links TRBV2 to TRBJ1-5; 7 positions match TRBD1. With 9 bases clipped from V and 0 bases from J, the junction kept 8 bases outside the gene matches. In germline, CDR1 is SNHLY, CDR2 FYNNEI. The length of the CDR3 is 15 residues. For the CDR3, the DNA is TGTGCCAGTCACCCGGGACAGCATAGCAATCAGCCCCAGCATTTT. Translation: CASHPGQHSNQPQHF.

The chain recombines TRBV28 with TRBJ1-2; D gene ambiguous. Germline CDR1 reads MDHEN; CDR2 reads SYDVKM. The ends were cut back, 6 bases at V and 0 bases at J, with 11 bases in the middle. The CDR3 spans 14 residues. The CDR3 bases are TGTGCCAGCAGGTTGCGGGGTTCTAACTATGGCTACACCTTC. Translating it yields CASRLRGSNYGYTF.

The CDR3 sequence is CASSLSYRGASYEQYF. CDR3 coding DNA: TGTGCCAGCAGTTTATCGTACAGGGGGGCCTCCTACGAGCAGTACTTC. This chain links TRBV27 with TRBJ2-7; 8 nucleotides agree with TRBD1. J gave up 0 bases and V 0 bases, and 4 bases lay outside the gene matches. The germline gives CDR1 MNHEY, CDR2 SMNVEV (reference sequence). The CDR3 extends over 16 amino acids.

This clone was seen once. J is TRBJ1-3 and V is TRBV7-3; 8 bases line up with TRBD1. The CDR3 totals 16 residues. V shed 2 bases, J shed 4 bases, and the junction held 7 bases outside the gene matches. Looked up from germline, CDR1 is SGHTA and CDR2 is FQGTGA. The CDR3 nucleotides read TGTGCCAGCAGCTTATCGGGGACAGGCTCCGGAAACACCATATATTTT. It translates to CASSLSGTGSGNTIYF.

This clone has only one observation. This chain connects TRBV6-6 to TRBJ1-2; D remains unclear. The CDR3 is made up of 16 amino acids. V lost 0 bases and J lost 5, with 16 bases in between. Germline V CDR1 and CDR2: MNHNY, SVGAGI (reference sequence). CDR3 residues: CASSYSRARTSYGYTF. The CDR3 DNA follows: TGTGCCAGCAGTTACTCGAGGGCCCGGACCTCGTATGGCTACACCTTC.

The chain couples TRBV27 to TRBJ2-7, with TRBD1 matching 7 bases. Germline loops: CDR1 MNHEY, CDR2 SMNVEV (reference sequence). This CDR3 contains 16 residues. V lost 4 bases and J lost 1; bases outside the gene matches: 10. CDR3 DNA sequence: TGTGCCAGCAGTTCCCTACAGGGGACATTTTCCTACGAGCAGTACTTC. Protein product: CASSSLQGTFSYEQYF.

This sequence joins TRBV6-4 and TRBJ1-1, with D hard to call. V was shortened by 2 bases and J by 5 bases, with 18 bases between the two germline ends. This CDR3 has 16 residues. Germline V gives CDR1 MRHNA, CDR2 SNTAGT. This CDR3 is CASSDSRGAGVTEAFF. The CDR3 DNA is TGTGCCAGCAGTGACAGCCGGGGAGCGGGAGTTACTGAAGCTTTCTTT.

This chain connects TRBV27 to TRBJ1-2; TRBD1 matches at 8 bases. CDR3 length: 14 amino acids. Germline CDR1 and CDR2: MNHEY and SMNVEV (reference sequence). J was trimmed by 7 bases and V by 5 bases; bases with no gene match: 9. In nucleotides, the CDR3 is TGTGCCAGCAGTCCCATGGGACAGGCGGGTGGCTACACCTTC. It codes for CASSPMGQAGGYTF.

On this clone: Mismatch with germline at one junction end may stem from a read error. This chain uses TRBV7-7 with TRBJ2-5; tentatively, D is TRBD1 (6 bases). The CDR3 extends over 15 amino acids. CDR1 is SSHAT and CDR2 is FNYEAQ in the germline V gene (reference sequence). The CDR3 sequence is CASSLGLQGQETQYF. As DNA, the CDR3 is TGTGCTAGCAGCTTAGGTCTGCAGGGGCAAGAGACCCAGTACTTC.

V and J are TRBV1 and TRBJ2-1; the table names TRBD2, a call not compared with the DNA. TRBV1 is noted as a pseudogene. This CDR3 spans 16 amino acids. In DNA form, the CDR3 reads TGCACCAGCAGCCAAGACCGGGACTACTCCTACAATGAGCAGTTCTTC. As protein: CTSSQDRDYSYNEQFF.

V gene TRBV18 combines with J gene TRBJ1-1; TRBD1 aligns across 8 bases. V was pared by 5 bases and J by 8 bases, with 10 bases of the junction left unmatched. Per germline, CDR1 KGHSH and CDR2 LQKENI. The CDR3 is 14 amino acids. Here the CDR3 DNA reads TGTGCCAGCTCATCCTCGCAACAGGGGGTCGAAGCTTTCTTT. Its protein is CASSSSQQGVEAFF.

The chain is built from TRBV12-3 or TRBV12-4 and TRBJ1-1; D perhaps matches TRBD1 (5 bases). The V and J ends lost 3 bases and 4 bases respectively, with 9 bases between them. This CDR3 has 13 amino acids. The CDR3 nucleotides are TGTGCCAGCAGTTTGGGACTCGGCACTGAAGCTTTCTTT. Its translation: CASSLGLGTEAFF.

CDR3 amino acids: CSVGWGLAGTGMEGEELFF. CDR3 nucleotides: TGCAGCGTTGGGTGGGGGTTGGCCGGGACAGGGATGGAAGGAGAGGAGCTGTTTTTT. The chain employs TRBV29-1 and TRBJ2-2; TRBD1 matches at 9 bases. V lost 4 bases, J lost 10 bases, and 25 bases stayed unmatched. Germline CDR1 is SQVTM and CDR2 is ANQGSEA. There are 19 residues in the CDR3.

The CDR3: CASSLGTGANEQFF. The DNA of the CDR3 is TGTGCCAGCAGTTTGGGGACAGGGGCCAATGAGCAGTTCTTC. The gene calls are TRBV27 and TRBJ2-1, with 10 bases that match TRBD1. The V and J ends lost 3 bases and 6 bases, in that order; junction bases with no gene match: 2. Germline CDR1 is MNHEY and CDR2 is SMNVEV (reference sequence). CDR3 size: 14 residues.

The rearrangement joins TRBV28 to TRBJ1-2; TRBD1 aligns across 7 bases. This CDR3 has 14 amino acids. With 2 bases clipped from V and 4 bases from J, the junction kept 4 bases outside the gene matches. Germline loops: CDR1 MDHEN, CDR2 SYDVKM. CDR3 nucleotide sequence: TGTGCCAGCAGTTTAGTAGGGGGCGCCTATGGCTACACCTTC. Translating it yields CASSLVGGAYGYTF.

The rearrangement links TRBV4-2 to TRBJ1-1, with TRBD1 identical over 12 bases. V shed 5 bases, J shed 4 bases, and the junction held 14 bases outside the gene matches. Germline assignment: CDR1 LGHNA and CDR2 YNFKEQ. This CDR3 has 18 residues. CDR3 region: CASSTSGTGGWSSTEAFF. The CDR3 bases are TGTGCCAGCAGCACATCCGGGACAGGGGGCTGGAGTAGCACTGAAGCTTTCTTT.

The V call is TRBV2, the J call TRBJ1-5; 10 nucleotides agree with TRBD1. The CDR3 is 15 amino acids. Germline CDR1 is SNHLY and CDR2 is FYNNEI. The V gene end was trimmed by 6 bases and the J gene end by 3 bases; junction bases not matched to a gene: 5. CDR3 in amino acids: CASRKDRGTNQPQHF. DNA for the CDR3: TGTGCCAGCAGAAAGGACAGGGGGACCAATCAGCCCCAGCATTTT.

The chain recombines TRBV28 with TRBJ1-3; no definite D call. Germline V gene sequence: CDR1 MDHEN, CDR2 SYDVKM. V was pared by 6 bases and J by 0 bases, with 9 bases between. The CDR3 loop spans 14 amino acids. CDR3 sequence (DNA): TGTGCCAGCAGACGGAGAAGCTCTGGAAACACCATATATTTT. Its translation is CASRRRSSGNTIYF.